The T cell receptor (beta chain) under discussion was sequenced for a study of blood T cell repertoires in COVID-19. This clone was seen only once. V lost 3 bases and J 2 bases, leaving 14 bases between the germline ends. CDR3 length equals 14 residues. Per germline, CDR1 GTSNPN and CDR2 SVGIG (reference sequence). Some clones are missing from TCRdb's copy, which holds only in-frame ones; the method was immunoSEQ multiplex PCR. The sample comprises 130,000 or so clones, roughly 84% of which are singletons, and about 1.3% rests with the top ten. The chain has TRBV30 and TRBJ2-7; possibly TRBD2 for D (7 bases). The sequenced material came from peripheral blood. The sequence was obtained from a man in his 60s with acute or convalescent COVID-19. Written as DNA, the CDR3 is TGTGCCTGGAGAGGTAGGGGGGGGCCCTACGAGCAGTACTTC. Amino acids: CAWRGRGGPYEQYF.